What follows is one T cell receptor beta chain and its context. The table came from immunoSEQ multiplex PCR; TCRdb's copy has only in-frame clones and leaves some out. The table lists some 290,000 clones, about 86% of them singletons, with 9.5% to 15% in the top ten. This entry comes from a study of blood T cell repertoires in COVID-19. Overall study context: The analysed material was cDNA or gDNA that came from T cells, B-cell-depleted T cells, or PBMCs.

Germline loops: CDR1 SQVTM, CDR2 ANQGSEA. This CDR3 contains 13 residues. The germline V and J ends were trimmed by 6 bases and 0 bases, with 11 bases remaining between them. This TCR derives from a woman aged 25-40 years with COVID-19, enrolled during active disease. The material sequenced was peripheral blood. The rearrangement links TRBV29-1 to TRBJ1-1, with D possibly matching TRBD1 (5 bases). The CDR3 sequence is CSVRQRMNTEAFF. In DNA form, the CDR3 reads TGCAGCGTGAGACAGAGAATGAACACTGAAGCTTTCTTT.